This TCR beta chain was identified in a study of radiation and T cells in renal cell carcinoma. Comment on this clone: Its target is unknown.

Assay: immunoSEQ multiplex PCR; the TCRdb copy retains only in-frame clones and omits some. Of some 150,000 clones listed, roughly 89% are singletons. Overall study results and limits: Baseline intratumoral clonotype presence is unknown without pretreatment biopsies.

Time point indicated: blood 2 weeks post-SBRT. Documented treatment: 15 Gy SBRT to primary tumor, nephrectomy 4 weeks later. This CDR3 has 15 residues. Trimming took off 1 base at V and 1 base at J, with 11 bases between the two ends. This material consisted of blood, taken from a patient whose treatment included radiotherapy and nephrectomy. The clonotype comes from a woman between 45 and 60 years old with renal cell carcinoma. J is TRBJ2-7 and V is TRBV23-1, with D tentatively TRBD1 (6 bases). TRBV23-1 is an ORF, with its function uncertain. The CDR3 DNA sequence: TGCGCCAGCAGTCAATGGGGGCTGCCATCCTACGAGCAGTACTTC. This translates into CASSQWGLPSYEQYF.